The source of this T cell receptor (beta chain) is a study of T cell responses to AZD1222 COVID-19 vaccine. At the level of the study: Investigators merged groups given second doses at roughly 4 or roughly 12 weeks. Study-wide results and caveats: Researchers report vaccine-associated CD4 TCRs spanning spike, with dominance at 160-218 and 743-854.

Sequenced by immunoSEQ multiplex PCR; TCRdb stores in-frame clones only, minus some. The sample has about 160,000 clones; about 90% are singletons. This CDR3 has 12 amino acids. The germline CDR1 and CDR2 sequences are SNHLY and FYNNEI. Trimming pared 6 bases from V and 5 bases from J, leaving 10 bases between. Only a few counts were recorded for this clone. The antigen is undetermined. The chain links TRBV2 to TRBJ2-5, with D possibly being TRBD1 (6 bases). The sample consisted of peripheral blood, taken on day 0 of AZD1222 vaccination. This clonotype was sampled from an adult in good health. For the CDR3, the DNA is TGTGCCAGCAGGGGGCAGGGGGAGACCCAGTACTTC. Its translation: CASRGQGETQYF. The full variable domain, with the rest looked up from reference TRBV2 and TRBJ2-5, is EPEVTQTPSHQVTQMGQEVILRCVPISNHLYFYWYRQILGQKVEFLVSFYNNEISEKSEIFDDQFSVERPDGSNFTLKIRSTKLEDSAMYFCASRGQGETQYFGPGTRLLVL.